This TCR beta chain came from a study of long-term antiretroviral therapy in people with HIV. Whole-study results and caveats: Repertoires in HIV (unlike those of controls) had narrower CDR3 length ranges.

Survey level was the resolution at which the v3.0 immunoSEQ assay ran. Libraries were prepared by immunoSEQ multiplex PCR; TCRdb keeps only in-frame clonotypes and omits some of them. The data hold about 23,000 clones, with roughly 82% observed a single time. Researchers secured at least one pre-ART and at least two post-ART PBMC samples from each donor. Cryopreserved PBMC samples of about 1-10 million cells were used for DNA extraction. V shed 0 bases and J shed 4 bases, with 8 bases lying between them. The CDR3 is 14 amino acids. CDR1 and CDR2 from the germline V gene are MNHEY and SMNVEV (reference sequence). Worth noting for this clone: Its antigen is currently unknown.

J is TRBJ2-3 and V is TRBV27; D is undetermined. The sequence was obtained from a man aged 45-60 years with HIV. This sample comprised unsorted PBMCs, obtained 0.3 years after starting antiretroviral therapy. CDR3 sequence: CASSLSGFADTQYF. Here the CDR3 DNA reads TGTGCCAGCAGTTTATCGGGGTTTGCAGATACGCAGTATTTT.